This TCR beta chain was captured by sequencing in a study of graft-versus-host responses after intestinal transplantation. Libraries were prepared by immunoSEQ multiplex PCR; TCRdb keeps only in-frame clonotypes and omits some of them. The sample consists of 98,000 or so clones, roughly nine tenths of them appearing once. In regard to this clone: As yet, its antigen is unknown.

The CDR3 is made up of 16 amino acids. Germline loops: CDR1 SGHRS, CDR2 YFSETQ. Losses at the gene ends were 3 bases for V and 11 bases for J; bases not matched to a gene: 17. Points from the study as a whole: Researchers found GvH clones in recipient marrow, and some showed up first in ileum or blood.

V is TRBV5-1 and J is TRBJ2-7; 10 bases match TRBD1. The TCR originated in a human donor who received an intestinal transplant. Sequencing used unstimulated CD4+ T cells sorted from spleen or lymph node cells, obtained before intestinal transplant. CDR3 DNA: TGCGCCAGCAGCTGGACAGGGGGAGCCTCGGGTCCGGGGGAGTACTTC. The encoded protein is CASSWTGGASGPGEYF.